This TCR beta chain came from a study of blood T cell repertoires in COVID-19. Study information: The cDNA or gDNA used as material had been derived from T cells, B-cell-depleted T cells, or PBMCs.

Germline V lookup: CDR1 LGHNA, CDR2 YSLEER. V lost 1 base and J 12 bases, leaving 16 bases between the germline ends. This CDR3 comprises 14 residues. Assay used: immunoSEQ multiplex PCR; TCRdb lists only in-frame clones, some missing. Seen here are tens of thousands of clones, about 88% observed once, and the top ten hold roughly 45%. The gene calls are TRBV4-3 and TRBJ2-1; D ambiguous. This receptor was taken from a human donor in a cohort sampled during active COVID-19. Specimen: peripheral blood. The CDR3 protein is CASSQGVGARAQFF. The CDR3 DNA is TGCGCCAGCAGCCAAGGCGTCGGTGCCCGAGCGCAGTTCTTC.